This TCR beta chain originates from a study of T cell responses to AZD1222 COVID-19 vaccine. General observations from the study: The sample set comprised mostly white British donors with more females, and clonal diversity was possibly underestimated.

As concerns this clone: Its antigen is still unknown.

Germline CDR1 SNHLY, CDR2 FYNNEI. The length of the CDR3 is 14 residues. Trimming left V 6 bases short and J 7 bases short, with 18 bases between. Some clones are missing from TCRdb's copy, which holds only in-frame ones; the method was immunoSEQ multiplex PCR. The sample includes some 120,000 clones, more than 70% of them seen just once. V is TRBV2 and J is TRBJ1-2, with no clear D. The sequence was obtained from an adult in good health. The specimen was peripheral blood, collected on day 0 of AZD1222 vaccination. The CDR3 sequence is CASRPTFVDSGYTF. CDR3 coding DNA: TGTGCCAGCAGGCCAACCTTCGTGGACTCTGGCTACACCTTC.